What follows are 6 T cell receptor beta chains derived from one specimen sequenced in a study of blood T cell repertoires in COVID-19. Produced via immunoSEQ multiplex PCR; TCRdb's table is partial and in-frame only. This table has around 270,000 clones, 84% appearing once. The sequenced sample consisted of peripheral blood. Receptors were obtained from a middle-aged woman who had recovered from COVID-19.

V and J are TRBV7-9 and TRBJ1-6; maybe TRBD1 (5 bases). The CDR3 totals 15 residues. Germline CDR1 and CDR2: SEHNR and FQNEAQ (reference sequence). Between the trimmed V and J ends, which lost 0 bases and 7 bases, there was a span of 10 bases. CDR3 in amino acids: CASSLARGRNSPLHF. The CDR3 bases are TGTGCCAGCAGCTTAGCGCGGGGACGGAATTCACCCCTCCACTTT.

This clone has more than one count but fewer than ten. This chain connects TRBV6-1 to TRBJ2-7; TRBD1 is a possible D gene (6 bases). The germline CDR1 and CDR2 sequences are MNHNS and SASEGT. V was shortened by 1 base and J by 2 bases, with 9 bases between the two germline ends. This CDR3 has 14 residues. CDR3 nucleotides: TGTGCCAGCAGTGAAGAGGACAGTGCCTACGAGCAGTACTTC. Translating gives CASSEEDSAYEQYF.

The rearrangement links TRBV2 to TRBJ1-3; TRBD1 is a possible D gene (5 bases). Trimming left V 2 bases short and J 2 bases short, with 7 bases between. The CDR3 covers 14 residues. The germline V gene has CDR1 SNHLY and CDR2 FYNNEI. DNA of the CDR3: TGTGCCAGCAGTGAACAGGGAACTGGAAACACCATATATTTT. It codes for CASSEQGTGNTIYF.

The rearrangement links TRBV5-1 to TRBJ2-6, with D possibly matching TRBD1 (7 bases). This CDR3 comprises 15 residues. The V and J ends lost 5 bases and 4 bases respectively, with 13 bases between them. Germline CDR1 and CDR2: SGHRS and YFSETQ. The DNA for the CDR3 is TGCGCCAGCAGGGAGGGACAGACCGGGGCCAACGTCCTGACTTTC. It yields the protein CASREGQTGANVLTF.

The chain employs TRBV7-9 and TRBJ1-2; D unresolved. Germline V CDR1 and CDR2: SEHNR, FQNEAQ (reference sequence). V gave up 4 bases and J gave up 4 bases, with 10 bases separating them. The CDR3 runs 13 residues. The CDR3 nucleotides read TGTGCCAGCAGCTCGGAGCGGGCCTATGGCTACACCTTC. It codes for CASSSERAYGYTF.

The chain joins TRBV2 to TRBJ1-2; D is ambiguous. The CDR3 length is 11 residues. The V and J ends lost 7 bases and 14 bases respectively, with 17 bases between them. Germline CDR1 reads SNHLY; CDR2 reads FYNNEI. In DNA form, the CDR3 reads TGTGCCAGCACTGCTGACTCTAGCAGGACCTTC. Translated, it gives CASTADSSRTF.